These T cell receptor beta chains were read from a single sample in a study of human T cells and chemical hapten exposure. TCRdb re-analysed the RACE reads in MiXCR, keeping a single row per CDR3 protein. The sample includes about 120,000 distinct CDR3 sequences, about 14% of them seen just once. The sequencing here drew on whole blood, taken in connection with sensitization to the hapten diphenylcyclopropenone (DPC). Receptors were obtained from a woman aged 18-35 years with alopecia areata. Some clones in this sample may be carry-over from other donors' samples. The CDR3 runs from the conserved cysteine through the conserved F or W. Fields, in order: V gene, D gene, CDR3 length, clone size, J gene, CDR3 protein, CDR3 DNA. D genes are given only for firm matches. Rows give clone size only sometimes, using once, few, many, or a class for an expanded clone.

TRBV20-1,.,14,.,TRBJ2-3,CSARTPTGTDTQYF,TGCAGTGCTAGGACACCTACGGGCACAGATACGCAGTATTTT
TRBV11-1,.,13,many,TRBJ1-1,CASSLVKLSEAFF,TGTGCCAGCAGCTTAGTTAAACTCTCTGAAGCTTTCTTT
TRBV28,.,12,few,TRBJ1-2,CASSPGLYGYTF,TGTGCCAGCAGTCCGGGACTCTATGGCTACACCTTC
TRBV7-9,TRBD1,14,.,TRBJ1-1,CASSQGGVNTEAFF,TGTGCCAGCTCCCAGGGGGGAGTGAACACTGAAGCTTTCTTT
TRBV20-1,TRBD1,16,.,TRBJ1-1,CSARDRDRGSHTEAFF,TGCAGTGCTAGAGATCGGGACAGGGGGAGTCACACTGAAGCTTTCTTT
TRBV29-1,.,13,few,TRBJ2-5,CSVERNRWETQYF,TGCAGCGTTGAACGGAATAGGTGGGAGACCCAGTACTTC
TRBV12-5,.,18,many,TRBJ1-5,CASGLVSGRTHSNQPQHF,TGTGCTAGTGGTTTGGTATCGGGGAGGACTCATAGCAATCAGCCCCAGCATTTT
TRBV20-1,TRBD1,16,.,TRBJ1-3,CSARDSRRGPGNTIYF,TGCAGTGCTAGAGATTCGCGCAGGGGGCCTGGAAACACCATATATTTT
TRBV28,.,15,.,TRBJ2-5,CASSPLPPSQETQYF,TGTGCCAGCAGTCCGCTGCCCCCATCTCAAGAGACCCAGTACTTC
TRBV7-9,.,14,once,TRBJ1-2,CASSLDYVNYGYTF,TGTGCCAGCAGCTTAGACTATGTAAACTATGGCTACACCTTC
TRBV7-2,.,12,many,TRBJ2-7,CASSLSGYEQYF,TGTGCCAGCAGCTTATCCGGCTACGAGCAGTACTTC
TRBV3-1,.,17,few,TRBJ2-1,CASSPTGGFSSYNEQFF,TGTGCCAGCAGCCCGACCGGGGGCTTTAGCTCCTACAATGAGCAGTTCTTC
TRBV6-2/TRBV6-3,TRBD2,14,.,TRBJ2-3,CASRSTSDTDTQYF,TGTGCCAGCAGGTCGACTAGCGACACAGATACGCAGTATTTT
TRBV11-2,TRBD2,19,.,TRBJ2-1,CASSPSPGLAGGPGNEQFF,TGTGCCAGCAGCCCTTCACCCGGACTAGCGGGGGGGCCAGGCAATGAGCAGTTCTTC
TRBV30,.,15,.,TRBJ1-3,CAWYRGPVTGNTIYF,TGTGCCTGGTATCGCGGACCCGTCACTGGAAACACCATATATTTT
TRBV11-2,TRBD1,13,.,TRBJ1-1,CASSSGQGTEAFF,TGTGCCAGCAGCTCTGGACAGGGCACTGAAGCTTTCTTT
TRBV29-1,TRBD1,12,many,TRBJ2-5,CSAGDSQETQYF,TGCAGCGCCGGGGACAGCCAAGAGACCCAGTACTTC
TRBV7-9,.,13,many,TRBJ1-5,CAIALGGNQPQHF,TGTGCCATTGCCCTGGGGGGTAATCAGCCCCAGCATTTT
TRBV13,TRBD1,15,.,TRBJ1-2,CASSIGQGVNYGYTF,TGTGCCAGCAGCATCGGACAGGGAGTGAACTATGGCTACACCTTC
TRBV6-2/TRBV6-3,TRBD2,15,.,TRBJ2-1,CASSLSGGRYNEQFF,TGTGCCAGCAGCCTCAGCGGGGGGAGGTACAATGAGCAGTTCTTC